The clone carrying this T cell receptor beta chain was found once. These data come from a study of blood T cell repertoires in COVID-19. Study overall: The United States, Italy and Spain were the sources of the acute and convalescent COVID-19 samples. T cells, B-cell-depleted T cells, or PBMCs supplied cDNA or gDNA.

V shed 4 bases and J shed 7 bases, with 20 bases lying between them. CDR3 length: 15 amino acids. Germline V gene lookup returns CDR1 MGHRA and CDR2 YSYEKL. Authors' processing steps: Scientists estimated how many nucleated cells there were by amplifying reference gene primers. Measured with immunoSEQ multiplex PCR; TCRdb has only the in-frame clones, and not every one. The DNA gave D and trimming, while V, J and clone size come from that table. The data contain about 43,000 clones, 65% to 85% of them singletons. This chain links TRBV4-1 with TRBJ2-7; perhaps TRBD2 as D (5 bases). The receptor's source is a man at least 80 years old in a cohort sampled during active COVID-19. Specimen: peripheral blood. The CDR3, as DNA: TGCGCCAGCAGCCCGCGCGACGGGGATTTTAGGGAGCAGTACTTC. Translating gives CASSPRDGDFREQYF.